The present TCR beta chain was sequenced within a study of T cell changes during pregnancy in multiple sclerosis. V shed 6 bases and J 3 bases; nucleotides not matched to a gene: 8. CDR1 is MDHEN and CDR2 is SYDVKM in the germline V gene. The CDR3 length is 15 residues. Using immunoSEQ multiplex PCR, the repertoire was profiled, and TCRdb retains in-frame clones only, with some absent. The table has tens of thousands of clones, roughly 93% seen once. The rearrangement joins TRBV28 to TRBJ2-1; 7 bases line up with TRBD2. The sample was peripheral blood, taken in the second trimester of pregnancy. The receptor's source is a female donor with multiple sclerosis, enrolled in a pregnancy study. CDR3 residues: CASSVGSSGYNEQFF. The CDR3 coding sequence is TGTGCCAGCAGCGTGGGGTCTAGCGGCTACAATGAGCAGTTCTTC.